This passage covers 12 T cell receptor beta chains from one sample sequenced in a study of shared clonotypes between healthy human individuals. Produced via immunoSEQ multiplex PCR; TCRdb's table is partial and in-frame only. The data hold over a million clones, with approximately 97% observed a single time. Sequencing input: naive CD4+ T cells sorted from blood. Described subset: CD45RA+ positively selected. The receptors stem from a man aged 25 to 45 in good health.

The chain joins TRBV27 to TRBJ2-2; 7 positions agree with TRBD2. V dropped 6 bases and J dropped 1; count of bases not matched to a gene: 8. Germline assignment: CDR1 MNHEY and CDR2 SMNVEV (reference sequence). The CDR3 extends over 16 amino acids. The CDR3 region is CASSTVAGQNTGELFF. CDR3 DNA sequence: TGTGCCAGCAGCACCGTAGCGGGTCAGAACACCGGGGAGCTGTTTTTT.

The V call is TRBV27, the J call TRBJ2-2; D is possibly TRBD1 or TRBD2 (5 bases each). The V gene's germline CDR1 is MNHEY and CDR2 SMNVEV (reference sequence). Trimming cost V 5 bases and J 5 bases, with 27 bases left between them. The CDR3 covers 19 residues. CDR3 DNA sequence: TGTGCCAGCAGTCACCCGGTGTGGCGCGGGCAGGGTGGAACCGGGGAGCTGTTTTTT. Encoded protein: CASSHPVWRGQGGTGELFF.

The chain carries TRBV19 and TRBJ1-5; maybe TRBD1 (6 bases). Trimming shortened V by 0 bases and J by 6 bases, and 12 bases separated the two germline ends. The CDR3 consists of 15 residues. Looked up from germline, CDR1 is LNHDA and CDR2 is SQIVND (reference sequence). The CDR3 sequence is CASSIDLWGRQPQHF. The DNA of the CDR3 is TGTGCCAGTAGTATAGATCTCTGGGGGCGTCAGCCCCAGCATTTT. The variable domain in full, completed from reference TRBV19 and TRBJ1-5, reads DGGITQSPKYLFRKEGQNVTLSCEQNLNHDAMYWYRQDPGQGLRLIYYSQIVNDFQKGDIAEGYSVSREKKESFPLTVTSAQKNPTAFYLCASSIDLWGRQPQHFGDGTRLSIL.

V gene TRBV6-5 combines with J gene TRBJ1-1, with a weak D call TRBD1 (5 bases). Germline loops: CDR1 MNHEY, CDR2 SVGAGI. The CDR3 spans 15 residues. Trimming took 3 bases from V and 4 from J, leaving 15 bases between them. The CDR3: CASSYMGVLVTEAFF. DNA of the CDR3: TGTGCCAGCAGTTATATGGGGGTTCTGGTCACTGAAGCTTTCTTT.

The V gene is TRBV18, the J gene TRBJ2-7, with D unclear. Germline V gene sequence: CDR1 KGHSH, CDR2 LQKENI. V was pared by 1 base and J by 7 bases, with 23 bases between. This CDR3 is built from 17 residues. The CDR3 sequence: CASSPLDVGIPLGEQYF. As DNA, the CDR3 is TGTGCCAGCTCACCACTCGATGTAGGGATCCCCCTAGGGGAGCAGTACTTC.

As to this clone: This sample also contains other DNA sequences that code for the same CDR3. This sequence joins TRBV9 and TRBJ2-1, with unresolved D. Trimming removed 0 bases at V and 0 bases at J, with 7 bases between. CDR1 and CDR2 from the germline V gene are SGDLS and YYNGEE. The CDR3 length is 15 residues. This CDR3 is CASSVGASSYNEQFF. The CDR3 DNA follows: TGTGCCAGCAGCGTAGGCGCCAGCTCCTACAATGAGCAGTTCTTC.

The rearrangement uses TRBV29-1 and TRBJ2-1; tentatively, D is TRBD1 (6 bases). This CDR3 has 14 amino acids. V dropped 2 bases and J dropped 7 bases, with 15 bases sitting between them. Germline CDR1 is SQVTM and CDR2 is ANQGSEA. The DNA of the CDR3 is TGCAGCGTTGAAAAAGGCATTAGGGGGAATGAGCAGTTCTTC. It encodes CSVEKGIRGNEQFF.

The rearrangement links TRBV2 to TRBJ2-1, with 10 positions matching TRBD2. This CDR3 contains 16 residues. Germline CDR1 SNHLY, CDR2 FYNNEI. V shed 5 bases and J 2 bases; nucleotides not matched to a gene: 6. CDR3 residues: CASSQSSGGAYNEQFF. CDR3 bases: TGTGCCAGCAGTCAGTCTAGCGGGGGAGCCTACAATGAGCAGTTCTTC.

The gene calls are TRBV27 and TRBJ2-7, with D perhaps matching TRBD2 (6 bases). Per germline, CDR1 MNHEY and CDR2 SMNVEV (reference sequence). The CDR3 extends over 14 amino acids. V lost 8 bases and J lost 7, with 21 bases in between. The CDR3 nucleotides are TGTGCCAGCGGAACTTACCAGGAGGGCTTAGAGCAGTACTTC. This sequence encodes CASGTYQEGLEQYF.

The gene calls are TRBV7-2 and TRBJ2-2; no reliable D call. From germline, CDR1 is SGHTA and CDR2 FQGNSA. CDR3 length: 13 residues. Deletions cut 3 bases from V and 3 bases from J, with 5 bases between. CDR3 sequence: CASSFSYTGELFF. CDR3 in DNA: TGTGCCAGCAGCTTTTCCTACACCGGGGAGCTGTTTTTT. Using reference TRBV7-2 and TRBJ2-2 for the parts outside the CDR3, the full variable domain is GAGVSQSPSNKVTEKGKDVELRCDPISGHTALYWYRQSLGQGLEFLIYFQGNSAPDKSGLPSDRFSAERTGGSVSTLTIQRTQQEDSAVYLCASSFSYTGELFFGEGSRLTVL.

V is TRBV5-5 and J is TRBJ2-7; 7 bases are shared with TRBD2. V lost 4 bases, J lost 1 base, and 2 bases stayed unmatched. The CDR3 is 13 amino acids. Germline V lookup: CDR1 SGHKS, CDR2 YYEKEE (reference sequence). The CDR3 bases are TGTGCCAGCAGCCTAGCGGTATCCTACGAGCAGTACTTC. Amino acids: CASSLAVSYEQYF.

Of note for this clone: The identical CDR3 is also encoded by other nucleotide sequences in the sample. The V call is TRBV5-1, the J call TRBJ2-2, with a tentative D call TRBD2 (6 bases). The V end was cut by 3 bases, the J end by 5 bases, with 11 bases between. There are 14 residues in the CDR3. Per germline, CDR1 SGHRS and CDR2 YFSETQ. In DNA form, the CDR3 reads TGCGCCAGCAGCTCCGTTGGGGGGACCGGGGAGCTGTTTTTT. Protein sequence: CASSSVGGTGELFF. The whole variable domain, remainder taken from reference TRBV5-1 and TRBJ2-2, is KAGVTQTPRYLIKTRGQQVTLSCSPISGHRSVSWYQQTPGQGLQFLFEYFSETQRNKGNFPGRFSGRQFSNSRSEMNVSTLELGDSALYLCASSSVGGTGELFFGEGSRLTVL.